Listed below are T cell receptor beta chains from one sample, sequenced in a study of T cell repertoires in cytomegalovirus infection. MiXCR, applied by TCRdb to the reads, yields one record per CDR3 protein. This repertoire shows under 150,000 distinct CDR3 sequences, 20% to 30% found once; its top ten account for 34%. Which antigens these TCRs recognize remains unknown. Sequencing was carried out using PBMCs, sequenced either directly or after in vitro stimulation (not recorded which). The receptors were gathered from a human donor in good health (CMV status not recorded). Some clones in this sample may be carry-over from other donors' samples. CDR3s include the opening cysteine and the closing phenylalanine or tryptophan. D genes are given only for firm matches. Clone size appears in some rows only: once, few, many, or a class for an expanded clone.

cdr3_aa cdr3_nt cdr3_length v_call d_call clone_size j_call
CASSLGLYNEQFF TGTGCCAGCAGCTTGGGTCTCTACAATGAGCAGTTCTTC 13 TRBV5-6 . . TRBJ2-1
CASSEPGLAPDTQYF TGTGCCAGCAGTGAACCCGGACTAGCCCCAGATACGCAGTATTTT 15 TRBV6-1 TRBD2 . TRBJ2-3
CASSQGVASYNEQFF TGCGCCAGCAGCCAAGGGGTAGCTTCCTACAATGAGCAGTTCTTC 15 TRBV4-1 . few TRBJ2-1
CASSWGENEQFF TGTGCCAGCAGTTGGGGGGAGAATGAGCAGTTCTTC 12 TRBV27 . . TRBJ2-1
CASSLIGSTQRHQETQYF TGTGCCAGCAGTTTAATCGGGTCGACACAACGACACCAAGAGACCCAGTACTTC 18 TRBV28 . few TRBJ2-5
CASSVGRSGRGEQFF TGTGCCAGCAGCGTAGGTCGTAGCGGGAGAGGTGAGCAGTTCTTC 15 TRBV9 TRBD2 . TRBJ2-1
CASSIQGYGANVLTF TGTGCCAGTAGTATCCAGGGGTACGGGGCCAACGTCCTGACTTTC 15 TRBV19 . . TRBJ2-6
CASSQPGLAGANEQFF TGTGCCAGCAGCCAACCGGGACTAGCGGGAGCTAATGAGCAGTTCTTC 16 TRBV4-2 TRBD2 . TRBJ2-1
CASSLAQGIGELFF TGTGCCAGCAGCTTAGCTCAGGGAATCGGGGAGCTGTTTTTT 14 TRBV7-2 . . TRBJ2-2
CASSLYRLFYEQYF TGTGCCAGCAGCTTATACAGGTTGTTCTACGAGCAGTACTTC 14 TRBV7-8 . few TRBJ2-7
CASSGGLAGTYNEQFF TGTGCCAGCAGTGGAGGACTAGCGGGGACCTACAATGAGCAGTTCTTC 16 TRBV12-3/TRBV12-4 TRBD2 few TRBJ2-1
CASSYSGTGGMPQHF TGTGCCAGCAGTTATTCTGGGACCGGGGGGATGCCCCAGCATTTT 15 TRBV12-3/TRBV12-4 . many TRBJ1-5
CASSSWAGLNTEAFF TGTGCCAGCAGTTCATGGGCAGGGTTGAACACTGAAGCTTTCTTT 15 TRBV12-3/TRBV12-4 . . TRBJ1-1
CASSLEGGNGYGYTF TGTGCCAGCAGCTTAGAGGGGGGGAATGGCTATGGCTACACCTTC 15 TRBV7-9 . many TRBJ1-2
CAISGGDRNTYEQYF TGTGCCATCAGTGGGGGGGACAGGAACACCTACGAGCAGTACTTC 15 TRBV10-3 TRBD1 . TRBJ2-7
CASSLPQPGGYTF TGTGCCAGCAGCTTGCCCCAGCCGGGTGGCTACACCTTC 13 TRBV7-9 . many TRBJ1-2
CASSYDRAAASHQPQHF TGTGCCAGCAGTTACGACAGGGCCGCCGCTTCCCATCAGCCCCAGCATTTT 17 TRBV6-2/TRBV6-3 TRBD1 . TRBJ1-5
CASSVHTRGLGTEAFF TGTGCCAGCAGCGTCCATACGAGGGGGCTGGGAACTGAAGCTTTCTTT 16 TRBV7-9 TRBD1 many TRBJ1-1
CASSYLGGSHTGELFF TGTGCCAGCAGCTACCTAGGGGGGAGCCACACCGGGGAGCTGTTTTTT 16 TRBV11-3 . many TRBJ2-2
CASSSIIALGAPTDTQYF TGTGCCAGCAGCTCCATTATTGCCCTTGGGGCCCCCACAGATACGCAGTATTTT 18 TRBV7-6 . many TRBJ2-3
CASSLGTAGNTIYF TGTGCCAGCAGCCTCGGGACGGCTGGAAACACCATATATTTT 14 TRBV7-6 . many TRBJ1-3
CASSLGRFTDTQYF TGTGCCAGCAGCTTAGGCAGATTCACAGATACGCAGTATTTT 14 TRBV11-2 . . TRBJ2-3
CASSLLSGSRYEQYF TGTGCCAGCAGTCTGCTGAGCGGGTCACGCTACGAGCAGTACTTC 15 TRBV28 . . TRBJ2-7
CASSTNRLLNTGELFF TGTGCCAGTAGTACAAACAGGTTACTGAACACCGGGGAGCTGTTTTTT 16 TRBV19 . few TRBJ2-2
CASSLRGAGLMNTEAFF TGTGCCAGCAGCTTAAGGGGGGCGGGGCTGATGAACACTGAAGCTTTCTTT 17 TRBV7-2 . few TRBJ1-1
CASSLGGTGTVKAFF TGCGCCAGCAGCTTGGGCGGAACCGGGACAGTCAAAGCTTTCTTT 15 TRBV5-1 TRBD1 . TRBJ1-1
CASSQYSGQPQHF TGTGCCAGCAGCCAGTACTCAGGGCAGCCCCAGCATTTT 13 TRBV14 . . TRBJ1-5
CASSLLTGAPEAFF TGTGCCAGTAGCCTCTTGACAGGGGCCCCTGAAGCTTTCTTT 14 TRBV19 TRBD1 . TRBJ1-1
CAVSPGQGNTEAFF TGTGCCGTTAGTCCGGGACAGGGGAACACTGAAGCTTTCTTT 14 TRBV10-3 TRBD1 many TRBJ1-1
CATGFRRASTDTQYF TGTGCCACAGGGTTTCGGCGGGCGAGCACAGATACGCAGTATTTT 15 TRBV7-2 . many TRBJ2-3
CSARDNVGGPSDTQYF TGCAGTGCTAGAGATAATGTGGGAGGGCCATCAGATACGCAGTATTTT 16 TRBV20-1 TRBD2 few TRBJ2-3
CSAREAGVEQFF TGCAGTGCTAGGGAAGCGGGAGTTGAGCAGTTCTTC 12 TRBV20-1 TRBD2 few TRBJ2-1
CASSLSADTQYF TGTGCCAGCAGTTTATCCGCAGATACGCAGTATTTT 12 TRBV12-3/TRBV12-4 . many TRBJ2-3
CASSVMNTEAFF TGTGCCAGCAGCGTCATGAACACTGAAGCTTTCTTT 12 TRBV9 . few TRBJ1-1
CASSFRGLAGAYEQYF TGTGCCAGCAGCTTCCGAGGACTAGCGGGCGCCTACGAGCAGTACTTC 16 TRBV7-2 TRBD2 many TRBJ2-7
CASSLGQNNSPLHF TGTGCCAGCAGCTTGGGACAGAATAATTCACCCCTCCACTTT 14 TRBV7-8 TRBD1 many TRBJ1-6
CASAPILGGVTEQYF TGTGCCAGCGCCCCTATACTCGGGGGAGTAACCGAGCAGTACTTC 15 TRBV6-1 . few TRBJ2-7
CASPSRQRTGGLYEQYF TGTGCCAGCCCATCCAGGCAAAGGACAGGGGGCCTGTACGAGCAGTACTTC 17 TRBV27 TRBD1 . TRBJ2-7
CASSRANRAVISKETQYF TGTGCCAGCAGCCGGGCCAACAGGGCGGTGATCTCCAAAGAGACCCAGTACTTC 18 TRBV7-6 . many TRBJ2-5
CASSLVGVYYGYTF TGTGCCAGCAGCTTAGTCGGGGTCTACTATGGCTACACCTTC 14 TRBV7-9 . . TRBJ1-2
CASSMTGESGYTF TGTGCCAGCAGTATGACAGGGGAGTCTGGCTACACCTTC 13 TRBV7-2 TRBD1 many TRBJ1-2
CASSLPGQVTLYF TGTGCCAGCAGCCTTCCGGGACAGGTGACCCTGTACTTC 13 TRBV7-9 TRBD1 . TRBJ2-7
CASSFSWPQPQHF TGTGCCAGCAGCTTTTCGTGGCCGCAGCCCCAGCATTTT 13 TRBV7-2 . . TRBJ1-5
CASKRQGAGYGYTF TGTGCCAGCAAACGACAGGGGGCCGGCTATGGCTACACCTTC 14 TRBV28 TRBD1 many TRBJ1-2
CASSLGGAGRWETQYF TGTGCCAGCAGCTTGGGGGGAGCGGGTCGGTGGGAGACCCAGTACTTC 16 TRBV5-4 . . TRBJ2-5
CSINGGQDTGELFF TGCAGCATCAATGGGGGGCAGGACACCGGGGAGCTGTTTTTT 14 TRBV29-1 . few TRBJ2-2
CASSKGGTDTQYF TGTGCCAGCAGTAAGGGGGGTACAGATACGCAGTATTTT 13 TRBV7-8 . many TRBJ2-3
CASSHRDRSSYEQYF TGTGCCAGCAGCCACCGGGACCGGAGCTCCTACGAGCAGTACTTC 15 TRBV7-2 . many TRBJ2-7
CASSPTGGSYEQYF TGTGCCAGCTCCCCGACAGGGGGGTCTTACGAGCAGTACTTC 14 TRBV6-1 TRBD1 . TRBJ2-7